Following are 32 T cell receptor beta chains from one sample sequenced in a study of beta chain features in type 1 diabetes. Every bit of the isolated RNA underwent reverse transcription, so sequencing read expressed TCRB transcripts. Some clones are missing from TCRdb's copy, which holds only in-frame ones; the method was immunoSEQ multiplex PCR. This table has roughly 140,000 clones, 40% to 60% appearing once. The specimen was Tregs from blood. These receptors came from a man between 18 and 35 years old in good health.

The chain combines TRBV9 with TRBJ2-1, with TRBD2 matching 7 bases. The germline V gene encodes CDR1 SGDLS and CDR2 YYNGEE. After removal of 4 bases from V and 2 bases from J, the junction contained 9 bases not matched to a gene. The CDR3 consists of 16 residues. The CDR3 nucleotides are TGTGCCAGCAGCCCTTCCCCGGGAGGAGCCTACAATGAGCAGTTCTTC. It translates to CASSPSPGGAYNEQFF.

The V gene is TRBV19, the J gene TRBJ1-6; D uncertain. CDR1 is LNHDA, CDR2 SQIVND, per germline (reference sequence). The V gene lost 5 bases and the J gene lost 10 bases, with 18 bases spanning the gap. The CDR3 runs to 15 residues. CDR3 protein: CASSPGLQAGSPLHF. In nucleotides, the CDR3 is TGTGCCAGTAGTCCAGGACTGCAAGCCGGCTCACCCCTCCACTTT.

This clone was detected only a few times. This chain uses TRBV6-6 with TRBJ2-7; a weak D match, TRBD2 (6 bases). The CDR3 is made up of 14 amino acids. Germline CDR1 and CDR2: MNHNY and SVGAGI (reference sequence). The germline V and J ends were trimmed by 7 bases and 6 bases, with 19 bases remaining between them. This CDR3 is CASKPRDGSSEQYF. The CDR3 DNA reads TGTGCCAGCAAACCCCGGGACGGGAGCTCCGAGCAGTACTTC.

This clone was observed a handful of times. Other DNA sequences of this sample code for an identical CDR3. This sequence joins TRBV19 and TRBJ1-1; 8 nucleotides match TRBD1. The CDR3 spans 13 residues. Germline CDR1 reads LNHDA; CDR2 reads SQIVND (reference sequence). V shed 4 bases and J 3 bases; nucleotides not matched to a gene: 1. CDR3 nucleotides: TGTGCCAGTAGTACGACAGGGGACACTGAAGCTTTCTTT. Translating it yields CASSTTGDTEAFF.

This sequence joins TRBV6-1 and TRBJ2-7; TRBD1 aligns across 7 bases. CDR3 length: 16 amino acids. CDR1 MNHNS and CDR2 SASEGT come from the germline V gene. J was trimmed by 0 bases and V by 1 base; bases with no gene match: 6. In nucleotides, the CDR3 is TGTGCCAGCAGTGAAGACAGGGGATTAAGCTCCTACGAGCAGTACTTC. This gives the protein CASSEDRGLSSYEQYF.

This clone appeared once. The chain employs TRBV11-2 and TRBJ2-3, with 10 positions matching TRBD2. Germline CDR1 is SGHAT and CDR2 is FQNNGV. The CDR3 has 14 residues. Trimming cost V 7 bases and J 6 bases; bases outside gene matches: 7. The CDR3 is CASKVAGGGDTQYF. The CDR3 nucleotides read TGTGCCAGCAAAGTAGCGGGGGGAGGGGATACGCAGTATTTT.

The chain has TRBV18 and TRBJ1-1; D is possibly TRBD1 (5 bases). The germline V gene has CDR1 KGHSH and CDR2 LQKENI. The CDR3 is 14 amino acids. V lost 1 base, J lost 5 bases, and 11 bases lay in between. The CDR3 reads CASSPLQGETEAFF. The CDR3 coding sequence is TGTGCCAGCTCACCACTGCAGGGCGAGACTGAAGCTTTCTTT.

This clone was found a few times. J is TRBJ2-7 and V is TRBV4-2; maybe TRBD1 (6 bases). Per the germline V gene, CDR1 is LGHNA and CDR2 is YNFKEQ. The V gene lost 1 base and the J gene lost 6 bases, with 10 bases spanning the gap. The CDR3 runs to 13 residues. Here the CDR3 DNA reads TGTGCCAGCAGCCAAGTCAAGGACAGCGAGCAGTACTTC. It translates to CASSQVKDSEQYF.

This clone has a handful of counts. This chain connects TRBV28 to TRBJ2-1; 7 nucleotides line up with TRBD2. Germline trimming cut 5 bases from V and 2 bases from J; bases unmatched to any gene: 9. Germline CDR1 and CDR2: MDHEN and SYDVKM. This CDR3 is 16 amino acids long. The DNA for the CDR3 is TGTGCCAGCAGTCCCCTTTCGGGGAGGGCCTACAATGAGCAGTTCTTC. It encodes CASSPLSGRAYNEQFF.

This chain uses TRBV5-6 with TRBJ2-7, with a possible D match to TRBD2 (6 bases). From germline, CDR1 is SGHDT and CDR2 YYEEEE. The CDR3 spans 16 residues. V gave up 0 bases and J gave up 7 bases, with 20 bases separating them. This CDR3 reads CASSLVLGFGRGEQYF. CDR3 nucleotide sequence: TGTGCCAGCAGCTTGGTCCTGGGGTTCGGGAGAGGGGAGCAGTACTTC.

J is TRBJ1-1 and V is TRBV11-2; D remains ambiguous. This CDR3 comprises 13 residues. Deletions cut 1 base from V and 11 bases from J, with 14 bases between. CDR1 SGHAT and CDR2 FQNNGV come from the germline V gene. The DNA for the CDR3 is TGTGCCAGCAGCTTAGCGCCACGCCTCGCGGCTTTCTTT. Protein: CASSLAPRLAAFF. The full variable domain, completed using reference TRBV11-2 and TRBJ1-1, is EAGVAQSPRYKIIEKRQSVAFWCNPISGHATLYWYQQILGQGPKLLIQFQNNGVVDDSQLPKDRFSAERLKGVDSTLKIQPAKLEDSAVYLCASSLAPRLAAFFGQGTRLTVV.

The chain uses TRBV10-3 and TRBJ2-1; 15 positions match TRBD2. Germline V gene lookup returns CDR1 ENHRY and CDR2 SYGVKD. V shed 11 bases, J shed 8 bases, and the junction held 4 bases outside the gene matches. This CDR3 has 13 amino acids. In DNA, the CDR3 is TGTGCCTCGGGACTAGCGGGGGGCTATGAGCAGTTCTTC. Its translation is CASGLAGGYEQFF.

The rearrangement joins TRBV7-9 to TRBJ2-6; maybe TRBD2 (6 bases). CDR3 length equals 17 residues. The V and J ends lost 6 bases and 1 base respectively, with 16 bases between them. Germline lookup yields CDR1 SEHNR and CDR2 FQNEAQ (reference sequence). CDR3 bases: TGTGCCAGCAGACGGGACTGGGGTCTGTCTGGGGCCAACGTCCTGACTTTC. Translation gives CASRRDWGLSGANVLTF. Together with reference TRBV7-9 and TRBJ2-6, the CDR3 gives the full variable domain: DTGVSQNPRHKITKRGQNVTFRCDPISEHNRLYWYRQTLGQGPEFLTYFQNEAQLEKSRLLSDRFSAERPKGSFSTLEIQRTEQGDSAMYLCASRRDWGLSGANVLTFGAGSRLTVL.

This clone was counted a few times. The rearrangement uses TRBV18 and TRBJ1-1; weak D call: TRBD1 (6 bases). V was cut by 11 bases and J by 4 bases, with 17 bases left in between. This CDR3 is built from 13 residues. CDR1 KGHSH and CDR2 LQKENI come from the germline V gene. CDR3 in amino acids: CASSTDRGTEAFF. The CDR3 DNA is TGTGCCTCGTCGACGGACAGAGGCACTGAAGCTTTCTTT.

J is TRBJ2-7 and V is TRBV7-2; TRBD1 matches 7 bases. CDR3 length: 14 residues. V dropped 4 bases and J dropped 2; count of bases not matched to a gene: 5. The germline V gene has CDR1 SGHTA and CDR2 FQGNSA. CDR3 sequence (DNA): TGTGCCAGCAGCTCCCGGGACAGAACCTACGAGCAGTACTTC. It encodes CASSSRDRTYEQYF.

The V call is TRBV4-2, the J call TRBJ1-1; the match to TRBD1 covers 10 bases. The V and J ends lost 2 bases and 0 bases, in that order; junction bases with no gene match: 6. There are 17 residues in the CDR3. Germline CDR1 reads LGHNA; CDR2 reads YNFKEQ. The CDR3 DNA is TGTGCCAGCAGCCAAAGGGGGACAGGGGCGATGAACACTGAAGCTTTCTTT. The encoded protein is CASSQRGTGAMNTEAFF.

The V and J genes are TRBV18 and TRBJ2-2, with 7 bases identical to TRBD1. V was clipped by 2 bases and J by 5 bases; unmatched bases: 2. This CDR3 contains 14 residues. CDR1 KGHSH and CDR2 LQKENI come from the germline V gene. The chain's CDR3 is CASSPGQDTGELFF. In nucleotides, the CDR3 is TGTGCCAGCTCACCAGGACAGGATACCGGGGAGCTGTTTTTT.

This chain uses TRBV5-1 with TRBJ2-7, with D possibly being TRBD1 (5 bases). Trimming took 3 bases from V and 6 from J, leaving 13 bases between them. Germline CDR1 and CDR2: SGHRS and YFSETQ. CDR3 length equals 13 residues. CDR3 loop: CASSSGRDSEQYF. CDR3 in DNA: TGCGCCAGCAGCTCAGGGCGCGATTCCGAGCAGTACTTC.

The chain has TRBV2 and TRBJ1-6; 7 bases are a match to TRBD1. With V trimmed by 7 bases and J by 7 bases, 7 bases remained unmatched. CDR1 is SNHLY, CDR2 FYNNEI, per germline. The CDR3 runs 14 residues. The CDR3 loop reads CASIREQGNSPLHF. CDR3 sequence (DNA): TGTGCCAGCATACGTGAACAGGGGAATTCACCCCTCCACTTT.

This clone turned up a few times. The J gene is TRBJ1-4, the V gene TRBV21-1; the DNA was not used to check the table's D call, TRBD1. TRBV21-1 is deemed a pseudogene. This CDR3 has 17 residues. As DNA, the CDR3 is TGTGCCAGCAGCAATGGGGACAGGGGGCAACTGTGGGAAAAACTGTTTTTT. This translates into CASSNGDRGQLWEKLFF.

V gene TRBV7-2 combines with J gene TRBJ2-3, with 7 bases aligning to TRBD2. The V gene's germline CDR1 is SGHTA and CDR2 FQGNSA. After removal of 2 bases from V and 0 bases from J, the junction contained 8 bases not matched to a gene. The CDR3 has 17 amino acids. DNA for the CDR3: TGTGCCAGCAGCTTATATTGGAGCGGGAAGAGCACAGATACGCAGTATTTT. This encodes CASSLYWSGKSTDTQYF.

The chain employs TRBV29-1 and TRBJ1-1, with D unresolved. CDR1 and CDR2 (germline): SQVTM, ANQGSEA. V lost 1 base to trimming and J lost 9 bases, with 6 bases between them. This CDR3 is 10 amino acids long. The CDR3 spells CSVEGVQAFF. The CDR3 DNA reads TGCAGCGTTGAAGGCGTCCAAGCTTTCTTT.

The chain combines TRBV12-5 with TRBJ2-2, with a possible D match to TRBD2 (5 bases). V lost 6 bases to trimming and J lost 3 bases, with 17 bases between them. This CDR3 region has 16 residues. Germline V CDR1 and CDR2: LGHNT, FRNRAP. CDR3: CASGRTSDYYTGELFF. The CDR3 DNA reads TGTGCTAGTGGCCGAACGAGCGACTACTACACCGGGGAGCTGTTTTTT.

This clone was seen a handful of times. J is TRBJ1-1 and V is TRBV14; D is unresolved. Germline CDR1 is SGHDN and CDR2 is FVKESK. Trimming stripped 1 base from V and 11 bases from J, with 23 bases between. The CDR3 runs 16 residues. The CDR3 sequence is CASSQGFARDLLEAFF. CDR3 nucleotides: TGTGCCAGCAGCCAAGGTTTCGCGAGGGATCTCCTGGAGGCTTTCTTT.

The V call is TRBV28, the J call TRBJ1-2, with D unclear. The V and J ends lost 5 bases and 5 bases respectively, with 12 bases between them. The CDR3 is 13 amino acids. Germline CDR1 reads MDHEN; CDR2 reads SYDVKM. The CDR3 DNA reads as TGTGCCAGCAGTCTATCCCCTATTTATGGCTACACCTTC. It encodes CASSLSPIYGYTF.

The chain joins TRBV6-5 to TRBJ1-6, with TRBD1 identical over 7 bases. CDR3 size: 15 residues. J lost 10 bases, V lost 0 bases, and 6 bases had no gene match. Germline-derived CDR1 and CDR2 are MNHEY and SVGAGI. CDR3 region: CASSYSEQGWSPLHF. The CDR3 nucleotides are TGTGCCAGCAGTTACTCGGAACAGGGGTGGTCACCCCTCCACTTT.

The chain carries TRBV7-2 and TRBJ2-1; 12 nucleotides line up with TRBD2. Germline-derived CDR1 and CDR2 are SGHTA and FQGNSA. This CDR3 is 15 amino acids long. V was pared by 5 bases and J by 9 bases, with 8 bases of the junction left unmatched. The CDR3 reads CASSPTSGREGEQFF. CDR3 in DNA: TGTGCCAGCAGCCCGACTAGCGGGAGAGAGGGTGAGCAGTTCTTC.

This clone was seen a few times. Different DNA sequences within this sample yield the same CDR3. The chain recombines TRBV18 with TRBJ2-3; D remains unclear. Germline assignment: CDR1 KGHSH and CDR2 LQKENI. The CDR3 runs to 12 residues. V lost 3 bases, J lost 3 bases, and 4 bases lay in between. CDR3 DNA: TGTGCCAGCTCACCGTCGACAGATACGCAGTATTTT. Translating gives CASSPSTDTQYF.

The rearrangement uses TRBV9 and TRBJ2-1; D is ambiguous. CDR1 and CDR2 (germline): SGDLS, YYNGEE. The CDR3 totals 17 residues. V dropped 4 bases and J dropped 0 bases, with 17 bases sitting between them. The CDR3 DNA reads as TGTGCCAGCAGCCCCGCCCTGGGCCGAAGCTCCTACAATGAGCAGTTCTTC. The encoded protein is CASSPALGRSSYNEQFF.

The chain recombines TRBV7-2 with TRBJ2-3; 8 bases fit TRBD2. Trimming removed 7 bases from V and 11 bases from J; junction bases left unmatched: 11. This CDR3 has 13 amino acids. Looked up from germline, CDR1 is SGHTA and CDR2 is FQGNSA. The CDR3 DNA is TGTGCCAGCATCATCCAGCGGGGGCATATGCAGTATTTT. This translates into CASIIQRGHMQYF.

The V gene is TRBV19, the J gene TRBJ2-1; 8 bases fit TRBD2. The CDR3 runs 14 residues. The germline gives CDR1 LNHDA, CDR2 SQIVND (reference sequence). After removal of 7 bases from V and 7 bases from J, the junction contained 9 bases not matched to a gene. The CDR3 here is CASISRGGGNEQFF. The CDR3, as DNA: TGTGCCAGTATCAGTCGGGGGGGAGGGAATGAGCAGTTCTTC.

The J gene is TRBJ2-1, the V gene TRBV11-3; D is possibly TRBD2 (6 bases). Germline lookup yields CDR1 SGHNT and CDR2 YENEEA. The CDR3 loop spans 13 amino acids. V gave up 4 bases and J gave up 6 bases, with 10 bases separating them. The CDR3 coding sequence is TGTGCCAGCAGCTCTGGGACTCTCAATGAGCAGTTCTTC. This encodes CASSSGTLNEQFF.